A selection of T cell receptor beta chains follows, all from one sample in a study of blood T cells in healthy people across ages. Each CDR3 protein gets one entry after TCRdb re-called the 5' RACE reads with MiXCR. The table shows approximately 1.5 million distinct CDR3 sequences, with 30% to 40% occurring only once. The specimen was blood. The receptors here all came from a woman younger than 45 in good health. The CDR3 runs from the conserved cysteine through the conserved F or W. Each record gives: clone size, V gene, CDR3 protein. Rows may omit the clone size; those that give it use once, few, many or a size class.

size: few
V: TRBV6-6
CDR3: CASSDVGGQDEQFF

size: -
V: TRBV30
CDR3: CAWSASTAPYEQYF

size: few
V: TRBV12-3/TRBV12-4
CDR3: CASSFGRVNSPLHF

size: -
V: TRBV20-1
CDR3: CSARDVNYGHTF

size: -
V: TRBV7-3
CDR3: CASSALVEDGQFF

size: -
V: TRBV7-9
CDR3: CASSSPGTSGGPGTQYF

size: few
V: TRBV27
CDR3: CASSLSGTEQFF

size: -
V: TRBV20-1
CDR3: CSARNDRGRGDAQYF

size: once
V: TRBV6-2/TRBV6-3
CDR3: CASSTGGKETQYF

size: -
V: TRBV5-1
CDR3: CANSPGVAGGLYEQYF

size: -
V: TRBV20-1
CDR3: CSAKGQGASGYTF

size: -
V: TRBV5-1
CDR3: CASSLETGFAEAFF

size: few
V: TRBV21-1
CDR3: CASSKPGQGSHEQYF

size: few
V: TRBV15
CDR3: CATSRADSPLHF

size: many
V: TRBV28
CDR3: CASSPRTFYGYTF

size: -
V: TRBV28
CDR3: CASSSMSEQYF

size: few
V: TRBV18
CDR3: CASSPQIAGESYNEQFF

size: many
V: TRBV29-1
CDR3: CSVGTGASFEQYF

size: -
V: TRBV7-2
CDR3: CASSRAGANYEQYF

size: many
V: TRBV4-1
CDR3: CASSQDYAGPLDGYTF

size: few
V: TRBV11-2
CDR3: CASSPRLAGNEQFF

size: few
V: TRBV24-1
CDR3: CATPVTGDEQYF

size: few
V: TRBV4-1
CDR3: CASSQETGQRSYEQYF

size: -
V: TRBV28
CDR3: CASRQGLSQPQHF

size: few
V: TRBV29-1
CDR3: CSGAGQTDTQYF

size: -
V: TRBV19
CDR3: CAVSKSHTLSNQPQHF

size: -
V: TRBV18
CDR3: CASSRSGRLSYEQYF

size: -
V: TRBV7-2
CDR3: CASSLTSKQETQYF

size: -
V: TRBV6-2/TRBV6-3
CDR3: CASSHLSGEGTQYF

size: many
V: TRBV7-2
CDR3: CASSLVQGSEKLFF

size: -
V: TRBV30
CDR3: CAWSVGQGDQPQHF

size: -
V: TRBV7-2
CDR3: CASLAQPGQTIYEQYF

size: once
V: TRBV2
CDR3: CASSVTGIGEQYF

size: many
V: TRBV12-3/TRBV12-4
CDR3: CASSLDSLNTGELFF

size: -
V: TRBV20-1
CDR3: CSARVWRENTEAFF

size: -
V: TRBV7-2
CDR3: CASSLGLDVSTDTQYF

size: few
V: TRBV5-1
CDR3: CASSGTGTGGTGGYTF

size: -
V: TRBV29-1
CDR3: CSGSLAGVETQYF

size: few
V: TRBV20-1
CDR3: CSKTSETTDTQYF

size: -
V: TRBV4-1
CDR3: CASSQVLAGDVLTEAFF

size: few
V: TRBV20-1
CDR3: CSASPRLFSYNEQFF

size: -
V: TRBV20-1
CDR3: CSARSYSGSKNEQYF

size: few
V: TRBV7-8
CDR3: CASSLGTGLAANEQFF

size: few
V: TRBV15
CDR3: CATRPLRDTGELFF

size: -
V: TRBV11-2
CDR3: CASSPGQGGFEQYF

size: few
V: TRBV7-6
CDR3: CASSFASQETQYF

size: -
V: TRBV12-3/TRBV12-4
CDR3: CASSSEKREGLPKNIQYF

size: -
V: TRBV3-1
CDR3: CASSQAFSPYEQYF

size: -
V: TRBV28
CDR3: CASCLNSHQPLHF

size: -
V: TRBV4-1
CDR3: CASSQASSFGRSEKLFF

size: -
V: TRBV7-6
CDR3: CASSFSRGFNSPLHF

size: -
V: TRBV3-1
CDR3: CASSPTTLGGGETQYF

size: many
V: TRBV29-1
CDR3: CSAMTSGSLYEQYF

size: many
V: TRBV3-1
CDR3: CASSQVQTSGDHYEQYF

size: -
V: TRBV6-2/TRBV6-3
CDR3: CASYNYPGGPPYEQYF